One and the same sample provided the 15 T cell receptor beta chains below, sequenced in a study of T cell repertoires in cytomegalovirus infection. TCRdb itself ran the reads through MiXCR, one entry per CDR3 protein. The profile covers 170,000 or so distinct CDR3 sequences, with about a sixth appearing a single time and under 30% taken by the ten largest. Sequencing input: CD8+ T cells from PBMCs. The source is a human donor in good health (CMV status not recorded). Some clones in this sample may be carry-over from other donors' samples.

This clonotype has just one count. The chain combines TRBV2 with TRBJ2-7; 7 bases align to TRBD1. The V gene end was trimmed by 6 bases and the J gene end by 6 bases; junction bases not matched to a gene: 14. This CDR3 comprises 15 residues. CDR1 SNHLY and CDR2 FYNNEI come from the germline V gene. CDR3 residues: CASSDAGTDRGEQYF. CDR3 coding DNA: TGTGCCAGCAGCGACGCCGGGACAGATAGAGGCGAGCAGTACTTC.

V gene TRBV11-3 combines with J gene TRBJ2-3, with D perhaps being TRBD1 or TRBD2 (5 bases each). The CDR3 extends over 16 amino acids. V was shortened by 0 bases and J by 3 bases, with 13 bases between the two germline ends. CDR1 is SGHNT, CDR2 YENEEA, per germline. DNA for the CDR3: TGTGCCAGCAGCTTAGATTATGGCAGGGAGACAGATACGCAGTATTTT. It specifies CASSLDYGRETDTQYF. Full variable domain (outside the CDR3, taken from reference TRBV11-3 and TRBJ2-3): EAGVVQSPRYKIIEKKQPVAFWCNPISGHNTLYWYLQNLGQGPELLIRYENEEAVDDSQLPKDRFSAERLKGVDSTLKIQPAELGDSAVYLCASSLDYGRETDTQYFGPGTRLTVL.

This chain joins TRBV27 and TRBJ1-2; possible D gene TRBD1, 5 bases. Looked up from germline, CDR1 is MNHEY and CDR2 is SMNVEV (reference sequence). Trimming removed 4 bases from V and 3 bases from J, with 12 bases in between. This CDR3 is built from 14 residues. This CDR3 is CASSWGPEDYGYTF. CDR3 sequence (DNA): TGTGCCAGCAGTTGGGGACCGGAGGACTATGGCTACACCTTC.

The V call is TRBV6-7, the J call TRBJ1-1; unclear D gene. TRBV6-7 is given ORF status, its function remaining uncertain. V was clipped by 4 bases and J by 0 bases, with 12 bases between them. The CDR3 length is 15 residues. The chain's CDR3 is CASSFSEVVNTEAFF. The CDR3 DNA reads TGTGCCAGCAGTTTTAGTGAGGTCGTGAACACTGAAGCTTTCTTT.

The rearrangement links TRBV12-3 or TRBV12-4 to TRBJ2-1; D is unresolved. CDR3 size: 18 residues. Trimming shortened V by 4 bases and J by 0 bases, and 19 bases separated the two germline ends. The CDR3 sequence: CASSSLVIVESSYNEQFF. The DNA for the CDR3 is TGTGCCAGCAGTTCCCTTGTGATAGTCGAAAGCTCCTACAATGAGCAGTTCTTC.

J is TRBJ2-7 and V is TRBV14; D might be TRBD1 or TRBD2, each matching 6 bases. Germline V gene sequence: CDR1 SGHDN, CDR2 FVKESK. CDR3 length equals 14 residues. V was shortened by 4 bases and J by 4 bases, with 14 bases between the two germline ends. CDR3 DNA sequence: TGTGCCAGCAGCCCCGAACGGGGGCGATACGAGCAGTACTTC. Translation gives CASSPERGRYEQYF.

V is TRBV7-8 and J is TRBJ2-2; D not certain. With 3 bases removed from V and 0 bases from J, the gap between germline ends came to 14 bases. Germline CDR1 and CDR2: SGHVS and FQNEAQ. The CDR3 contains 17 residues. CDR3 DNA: TGTGCCAGCAGCTTCCCCAGAAACGCTTCGAACACCGGGGAGCTGTTTTTT. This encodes CASSFPRNASNTGELFF.

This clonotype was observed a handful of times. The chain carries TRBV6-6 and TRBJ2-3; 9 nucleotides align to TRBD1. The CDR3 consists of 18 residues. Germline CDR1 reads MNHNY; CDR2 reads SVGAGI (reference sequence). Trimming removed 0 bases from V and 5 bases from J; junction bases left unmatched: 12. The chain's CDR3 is CASSYSTGQGTSGDTQYF. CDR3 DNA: TGTGCCAGCAGTTACTCAACGGGACAGGGAACCAGCGGAGATACGCAGTATTTT.

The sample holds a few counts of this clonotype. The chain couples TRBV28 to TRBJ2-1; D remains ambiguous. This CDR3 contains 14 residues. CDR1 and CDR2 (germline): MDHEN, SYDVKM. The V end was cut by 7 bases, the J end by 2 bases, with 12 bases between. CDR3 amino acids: CASTLNPTYNEQFF. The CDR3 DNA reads TGTGCCAGCACCCTTAACCCCACCTACAATGAGCAGTTCTTC.

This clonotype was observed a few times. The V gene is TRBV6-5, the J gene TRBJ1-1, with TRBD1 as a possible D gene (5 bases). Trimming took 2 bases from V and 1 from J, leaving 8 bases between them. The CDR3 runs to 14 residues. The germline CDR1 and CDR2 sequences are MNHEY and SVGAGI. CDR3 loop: CASSYEGPNTEAFF. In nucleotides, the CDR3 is TGTGCCAGCAGTTACGAGGGACCGAACACTGAAGCTTTCTTT.

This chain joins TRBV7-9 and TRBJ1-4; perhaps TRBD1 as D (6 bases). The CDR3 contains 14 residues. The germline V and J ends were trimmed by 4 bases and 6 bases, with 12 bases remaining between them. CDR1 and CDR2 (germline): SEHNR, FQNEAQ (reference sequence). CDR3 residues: CASSSDSHDEKLFF. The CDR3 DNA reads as TGTGCCAGCAGCTCGGACAGCCATGATGAAAAACTGTTTTTT.

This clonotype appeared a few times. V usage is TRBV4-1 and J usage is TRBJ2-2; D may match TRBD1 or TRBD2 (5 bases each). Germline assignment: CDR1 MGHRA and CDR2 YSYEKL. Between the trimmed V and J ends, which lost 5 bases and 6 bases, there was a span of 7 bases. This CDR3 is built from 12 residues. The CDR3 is CASSGTPGELFF. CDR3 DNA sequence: TGCGCCAGCAGCGGGACGCCCGGGGAGCTGTTTTTT.

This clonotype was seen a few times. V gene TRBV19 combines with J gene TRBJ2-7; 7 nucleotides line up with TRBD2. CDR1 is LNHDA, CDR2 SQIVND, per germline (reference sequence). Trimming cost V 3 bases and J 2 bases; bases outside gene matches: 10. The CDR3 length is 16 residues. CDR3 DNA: TGTGCCAGTAGTATTGGGAGGGAGATCAGAACCTACGAGCAGTACTTC. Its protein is CASSIGREIRTYEQYF. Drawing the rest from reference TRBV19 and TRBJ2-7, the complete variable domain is DGGITQSPKYLFRKEGQNVTLSCEQNLNHDAMYWYRQDPGQGLRLIYYSQIVNDFQKGDIAEGYSVSREKKESFPLTVTSAQKNPTAFYLCASSIGREIRTYEQYFGPGTRLTVT.

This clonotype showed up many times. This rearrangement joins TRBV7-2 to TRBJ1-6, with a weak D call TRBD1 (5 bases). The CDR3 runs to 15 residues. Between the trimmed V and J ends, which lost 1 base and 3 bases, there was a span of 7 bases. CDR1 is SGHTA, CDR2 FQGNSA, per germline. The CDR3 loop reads CASSLDRIYNSPLHF. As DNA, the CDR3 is TGTGCCAGCAGCTTAGACAGGATCTATAATTCACCCCTCCACTTT. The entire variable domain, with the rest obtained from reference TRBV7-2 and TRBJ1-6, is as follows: GAGVSQSPSNKVTEKGKDVELRCDPISGHTALYWYRQSLGQGLEFLIYFQGNSAPDKSGLPSDRFSAERTGGSVSTLTIQRTQQEDSAVYLCASSLDRIYNSPLHFGNGTRLTVT.

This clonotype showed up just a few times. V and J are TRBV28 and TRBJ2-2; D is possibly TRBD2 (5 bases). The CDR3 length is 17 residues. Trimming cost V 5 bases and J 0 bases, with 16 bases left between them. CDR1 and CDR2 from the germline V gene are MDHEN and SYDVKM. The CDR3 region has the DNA TGTGCCAGCAGTCCAGCCGCGGGTTACGCGAACACCGGGGAGCTGTTTTTT. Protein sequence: CASSPAAGYANTGELFF.